These T cell receptor beta chains were read from a single sample in a study of identifying expanded T cells in peripheral blood. Produced via immunoSEQ multiplex PCR; TCRdb's table is partial and in-frame only. The table shows 60,000 to 80,000 clones, with 85% to 90% occurring only once. Sequencing was performed on blood. These TCRs come from a person between 18 and 70 years old in good health. Both conserved end residues are part of each CDR3. A D gene is named only where the DNA matches it firmly. Some rows mark clone size as missing; the rest say once, few, many or name a class of expanded clone.

- | - | TRBJ1-6 | TRBV30 | TGTGCCTCGGGTGCTGGGCTCGGACCCCTCCACTTT | CASGAGLGPLHF
- | TRBD2 | TRBJ2-1 | TRBV7-6 | TGTGCCAGCAGCCAACTAGCGGTTAAAGGGGATGAGCAGTTCTTC | CASSQLAVKGDEQFF
- | TRBD1 | TRBJ1-1 | TRBV19 | TGTGCCAGTAGTATAGGTGGACAGGCGATGAACACTGAAGCTTTCTTT | CASSIGGQAMNTEAFF
- | - | TRBJ2-2 | TRBV27 | TGTGCCAGCAGTTTAAAGTCCGGGTACACCGGGGAGCTGTTTTTT | CASSLKSGYTGELFF
- | - | TRBJ2-2 | TRBV10-1 | TGCGCCAGCAGCCAGGGGGGGACCGGGGAGCTGTTTTTT | CASSQGGTGELFF
once | TRBD1 | TRBJ2-3 | TRBV11-2 | TGTGCCAGCAGCCGTGACAGGGCTAGCACAGATACGCAGTATTTT | CASSRDRASTDTQYF
- | - | TRBJ2-7 | TRBV21-1 | TGTGCCAGCAGCACGAGACAGATCGGCGAGCAGTACTTC | CASSTRQIGEQYF
- | - | TRBJ2-7 | TRBV4-1 | TGCGCCAGCAGCCAAGAGAGACAGCCTTCACCCTACGAGCAGTACTTC | CASSQERQPSPYEQYF
few | - | TRBJ1-5 | TRBV7-8 | TGTGCCAGCAGCCTACAGCCGGCCAGGGGCGCAAACCATCAGCCCCAGCATTTT | CASSLQPARGANHQPQHF
- | - | TRBJ1-3 | TRBV2 | TGTGCCTCCAGGGACTCAAGCTCTGGAAACACCATATATTTT | CASRDSSSGNTIYF
- | TRBD1 | TRBJ2-7 | TRBV2 | TGTGCCAGCTTCGTGGACAGGCCCACCCTCTCCTACGAGCAGTACTTC | CASFVDRPTLSYEQYF
- | TRBD1 | TRBJ2-3 | TRBV5-8 | TGTGCCAGCAGCCGGGACAGGGCCACAGATACGCAGTATTTT | CASSRDRATDTQYF
- | TRBD1 | TRBJ1-4 | TRBV4-3 | TGCGCCAGCAGCCCAGACAGGGCCTATGGGAAACTGTTTTTT | CASSPDRAYGKLFF
- | - | TRBJ2-7 | TRBV4-1 | TGCGCCAGCAGCCAAAGCCATAACCCAGGTTACGAGCAGTACTTC | CASSQSHNPGYEQYF
- | TRBD2 | TRBJ2-3 | TRBV25-1 | TGTGCCAGCACCCTTGGAGGCGGGAGCGCAGATACGCAGTATTTT | CASTLGGGSADTQYF
- | - | TRBJ2-7 | TRBV11-2 | TGTGCCAGCAGCTTACACTACGAGCAGTACTTC | CASSLHYEQYF
once | - | TRBJ2-7 | TRBV29-1 | TGCAGCGTCGTAGGTAGCGGTGGGCCCTACGAGCAGTACTTC | CSVVGSGGPYEQYF
- | - | TRBJ1-4 | TRBV5-6 | TGTGCCAGCTCTCAGGGTAATGAAAAACTGTTTTTT | CASSQGNEKLFF
- | - | TRBJ1-2 | TRBV2 | TGTGCCAGCAGTGCCATGATTTCTAACTATGGCTACACCTTC | CASSAMISNYGYTF
- | TRBD2 | TRBJ2-2 | TRBV29-1 | TGCAGCGTTGATGGGGGAACTGCGGGAGGGAACACCGGGGAGCTGTTTTTT | CSVDGGTAGGNTGELFF
- | - | TRBJ1-4 | TRBV6-1 | TGTGCCAGCAGTGAATCCCCCACCCCCGGGGCGAATGAAAAACTGTTTTTT | CASSESPTPGANEKLFF
- | TRBD1 | TRBJ1-2 | TRBV28 | TGTGCCAGCAGTTCTTCAGGGGGTAATGGCTACACCTTC | CASSSSGGNGYTF
- | TRBD1 | TRBJ1-2 | TRBV5-1 | TGCGCCAGCAGCTCAGGGGGCAGGGATGGCTACACCTTC | CASSSGGRDGYTF
- | - | TRBJ2-3 | TRBV18 | TGTGCCAGCTCACCAAAGAACAGCACAGATACGCAGTATTTT | CASSPKNSTDTQYF
- | - | TRBJ2-2 | TRBV5-1 | TGCGCCAGCACCCGGGCAAGAACAACTAACACCGGGGAGCTGTTTTTT | CASTRARTTNTGELFF
- | - | TRBJ1-1 | TRBV19 | TGTGCCAGTAGTGACCGGGGGACGGCATCTCGTGGTCGTCGAACTGAAGCTTTCTTT | CASSDRGTASRGRRTEAFF
- | - | TRBJ2-7 | TRBV29-1 | TGCAGCGTCCGGCAGGGGGGCTACGAGCAGTACTTC | CSVRQGGYEQYF
- | - | TRBJ1-1 | TRBV6-5 | TGTGCCAGCAGTTACGGGGACACTGAAGCTTTCTTT | CASSYGDTEAFF
- | TRBD1 | TRBJ2-1 | TRBV29-1 | TGCAGCGCGCGGGGACAGGGAACTTTTAGCTCCTACAATGAGCAGTTCTTC | CSARGQGTFSSYNEQFF
- | - | TRBJ2-5 | TRBV9 | TGTGCCAGCAGCGTCCAGTTTAGACCCCAAGAGACCCAGTACTTC | CASSVQFRPQETQYF
few | - | TRBJ1-5 | TRBV11-2 | TGTGCCAGCAGCTTAGGAGGGGTCGGTGACAATCAGCCCCAGCATTTT | CASSLGGVGDNQPQHF
- | TRBD1 | TRBJ1-2 | TRBV7-2 | TGTGCCAGCAGCCCTCAGACAGGGGGAGGCTATGGCTACACCTTC | CASSPQTGGGYGYTF